The T cell receptor (beta chain) under discussion was sequenced for a study of OX40 agonist ivuxolimab in advanced cancers. Background on the whole study: Ivuxolimab, which targeted the costimulatory receptor OX40 (CD134), was an agonistic, fully human IgG2 monoclonal antibody. Intravenous ivuxolimab was administered to patients every 2 weeks at six dose levels: 0.01, 0.1, 0.3, 1.5, 3 and 10 mg/kg. Among the approximately 50 dose-escalation patients, 19 had hepatocellular carcinoma, roughly 15 melanoma, 9 renal cell carcinoma and 9 head and neck cancer. In the dose-escalation cohort, over 65% of patients were male, and the mean age was around 60 years, with a range of roughly 20 to 79. Prior anti-PD-1, anti-PD-L1 or anti-CTLA-4 therapy was permitted, and about two fifths of dose-escalation patients had received checkpoint inhibitors. Three dose-escalation patients achieved partial responses, one with hepatocellular carcinoma and two with cutaneous melanoma. The purpose of peripheral TCRbeta sequencing was to test whether ivuxolimab changed TCR sequence diversity and led to clonal T-cell expansion. The paper describes the monotherapy dose-escalation part (N of about 55 patients) of the phase I trial of ivuxolimab. Overall study results and their limits: Partial responders in the 0.1-3.0 mg/kg groups had among the lowest normalized peripheral clonal expansion, especially among CD8+ T cells. The antigen specificity of the clonally expanded peripheral T cells was not determined. After ivuxolimab, CD8+ T cells had more expanded clones than CD4+ T cells on average. Clonal expansion of both CD4+ and CD8+ blood T cells was observed from baseline to week 6 at doses 0.1 to 3.0 mg/kg. Low levels of normalized T-cell clonal expansion were also seen in some nonresponding patients.

CDR1 and CDR2 are drawn from the germline V gene: SQVTM, ANQGSEA. Trimming takes 7 bases from V and 3 bases from J, and the germline ends sit 13 bases apart. From cysteine to phenylalanine, the CDR3 is 12 amino acids long. The entry retains the CDR3 DNA only, 36 bases that are in frame from base 1. In regard to this clone: What this receptor recognizes is not known. Within one base of it there is no much larger clone, and no base qualities were kept.

Genomic DNA was isolated from the sorted cells so that the TCRbeta CDR3 region could be sequenced. The immunoSEQ Assay was used for sequencing of TCRbeta CDR3 regions. Sourced from immuneACCESS, this table was stored by TCRdb with only in-frame sequences that have V and J called. A share of the clones is absent; for the studies checked, an unresolved V gene accounts for under half, and the remainder has no known explanation. For this sample the table gives fewer than 25,000 clones, of which 85% were detected only once. Jointly, the top ten make up approximately 17% of the sample. Patients with autoimmune disease history or receiving systemic immunosuppression were excluded from the trial. In every dose cohort, peripheral blood was drawn for TCR sequencing at baseline, cycle 4 day 1, and cycle 7 day 1. Samples came from an open-label, multicenter, first-in-human phase I dose-escalation trial of ivuxolimab. Adults with locally advanced or metastatic melanoma, renal cell, hepatocellular, or head and neck squamous cell carcinoma were enrolled in the trial. Before TCR sequencing, CD4+ T cells and CD8+ T cells were sorted from peripheral blood as separate populations.

The sequence links TRBV29-1 to TRBJ2-7, with TRBD1 perhaps the D gene, on 6 matching bases. The receptor's source is an adult with an advanced solid tumor such as melanoma, head and neck, liver or kidney cancer. The specimen comprised CD4+ or CD8+ T cells sorted from blood, sampled in a trial of the OX40 agonist ivuxolimab. The CDR3: CSALGDIYEQYF. The nucleotide sequence is TGCAGCGCCCTAGGGGACATCTACGAGCAGTACTTC.